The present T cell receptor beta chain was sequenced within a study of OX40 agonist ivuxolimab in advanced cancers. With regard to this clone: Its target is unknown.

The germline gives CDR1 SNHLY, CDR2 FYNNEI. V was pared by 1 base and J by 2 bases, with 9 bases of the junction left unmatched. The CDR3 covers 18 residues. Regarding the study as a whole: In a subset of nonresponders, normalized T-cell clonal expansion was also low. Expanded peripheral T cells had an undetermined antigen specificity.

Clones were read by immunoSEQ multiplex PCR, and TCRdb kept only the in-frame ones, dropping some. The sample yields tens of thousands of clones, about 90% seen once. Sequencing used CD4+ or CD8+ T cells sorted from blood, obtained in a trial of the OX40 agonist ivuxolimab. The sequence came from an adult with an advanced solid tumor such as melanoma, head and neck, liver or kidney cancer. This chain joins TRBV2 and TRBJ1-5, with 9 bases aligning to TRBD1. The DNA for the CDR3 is TGTGCCAGCAGTGAAGATCTGGGACAGGGTTGGGGCAATCAGCCCCAGCATTTT. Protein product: CASSEDLGQGWGNQPQHF.